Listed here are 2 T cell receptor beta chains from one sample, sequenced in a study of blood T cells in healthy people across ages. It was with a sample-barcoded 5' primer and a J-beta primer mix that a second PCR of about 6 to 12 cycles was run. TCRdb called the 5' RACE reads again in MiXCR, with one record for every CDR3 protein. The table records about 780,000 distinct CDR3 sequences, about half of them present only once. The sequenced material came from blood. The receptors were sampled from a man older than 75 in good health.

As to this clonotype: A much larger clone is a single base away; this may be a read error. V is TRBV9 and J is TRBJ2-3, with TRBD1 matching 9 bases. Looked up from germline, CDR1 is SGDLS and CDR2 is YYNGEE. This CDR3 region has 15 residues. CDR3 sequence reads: CASSVGDRVPDAQYF. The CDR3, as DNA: TGTGCCAGCAGCGTAGGGGACAGGGTACCAGATGCGCAGTATTTT.

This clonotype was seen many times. Written as DNA, the CDR3 is TGTGCCAGCAGCCAGGGTCCCACTAGCACAGATACGCAGTATTTT. It translates to CASSQGPTSTDTQYF. The rearrangement joins TRBV3-1 to TRBJ2-3; unclear D gene. With 3 bases removed from V and 0 bases from J, the gap between germline ends came to 10 bases. CDR1 is LGHDT and CDR2 is YNNKEL in the germline V gene (reference sequence). The CDR3 contains 15 residues.